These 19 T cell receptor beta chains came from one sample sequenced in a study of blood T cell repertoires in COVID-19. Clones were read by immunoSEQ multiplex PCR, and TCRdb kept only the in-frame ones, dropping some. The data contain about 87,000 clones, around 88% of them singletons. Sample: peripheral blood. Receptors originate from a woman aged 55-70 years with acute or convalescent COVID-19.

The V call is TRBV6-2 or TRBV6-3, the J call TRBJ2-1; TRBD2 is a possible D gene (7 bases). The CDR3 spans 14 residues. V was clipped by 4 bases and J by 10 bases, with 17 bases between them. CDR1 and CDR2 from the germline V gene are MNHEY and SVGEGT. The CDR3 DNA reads TGTGCCAGCAGTTGGAGTGGGGGGGCTTCGGAGCAGTTCTTC. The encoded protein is CASSWSGGASEQFF.

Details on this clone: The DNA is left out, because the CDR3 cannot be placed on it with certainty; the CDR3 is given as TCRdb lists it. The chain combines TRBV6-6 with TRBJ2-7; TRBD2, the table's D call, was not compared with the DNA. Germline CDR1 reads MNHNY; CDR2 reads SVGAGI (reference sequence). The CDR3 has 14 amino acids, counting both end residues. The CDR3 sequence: CASSTSGGGYEQYF.

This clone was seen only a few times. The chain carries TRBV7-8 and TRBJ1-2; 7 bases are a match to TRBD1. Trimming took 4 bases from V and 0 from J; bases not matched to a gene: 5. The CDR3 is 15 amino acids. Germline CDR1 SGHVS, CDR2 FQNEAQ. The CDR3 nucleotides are TGTGCCAGCAGCTCTTACCAGGGGGCTAACTATGGCTACACCTTC. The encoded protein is CASSSYQGANYGYTF.

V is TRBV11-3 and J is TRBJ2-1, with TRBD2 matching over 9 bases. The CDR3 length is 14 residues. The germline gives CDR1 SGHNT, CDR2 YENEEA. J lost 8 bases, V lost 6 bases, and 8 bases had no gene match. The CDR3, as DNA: TGTGCCAGCAGTCAGAGCGGGAGGTATCATGAGCAGTTCTTC. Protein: CASSQSGRYHEQFF.

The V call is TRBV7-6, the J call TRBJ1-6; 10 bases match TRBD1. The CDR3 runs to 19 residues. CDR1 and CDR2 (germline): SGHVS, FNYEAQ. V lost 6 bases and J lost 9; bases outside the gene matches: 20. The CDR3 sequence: CASSSGGTGVLRIGSPLHF. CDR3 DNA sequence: TGTGCCAGCAGTTCGGGGGGGACAGGGGTTTTACGTATAGGTTCACCCCTCCACTTT.

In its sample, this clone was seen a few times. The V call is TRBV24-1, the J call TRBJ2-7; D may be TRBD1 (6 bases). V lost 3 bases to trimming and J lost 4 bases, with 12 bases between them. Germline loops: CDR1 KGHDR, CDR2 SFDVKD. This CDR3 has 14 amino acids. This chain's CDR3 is CATSDQGTGYEQYF. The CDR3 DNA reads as TGTGCCACCAGTGATCAGGGTACAGGGTACGAGCAGTACTTC.

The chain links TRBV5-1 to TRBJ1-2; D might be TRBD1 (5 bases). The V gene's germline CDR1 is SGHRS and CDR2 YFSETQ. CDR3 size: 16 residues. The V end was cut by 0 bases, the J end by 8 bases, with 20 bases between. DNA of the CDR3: TGCGCCAGCAGCTTGGAGGGGCACGCAGGAGAGAACGGCTACACCTTC. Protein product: CASSLEGHAGENGYTF.

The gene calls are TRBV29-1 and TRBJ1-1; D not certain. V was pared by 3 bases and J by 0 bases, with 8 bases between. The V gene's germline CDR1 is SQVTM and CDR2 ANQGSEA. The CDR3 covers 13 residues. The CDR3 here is CSVERKLNTEAFF. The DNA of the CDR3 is TGCAGCGTTGAGAGGAAACTGAACACTGAAGCTTTCTTT.

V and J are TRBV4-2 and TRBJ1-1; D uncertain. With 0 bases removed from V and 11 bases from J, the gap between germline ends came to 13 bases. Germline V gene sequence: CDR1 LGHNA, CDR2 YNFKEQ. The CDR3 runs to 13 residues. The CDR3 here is CASSQDPPGFAFF. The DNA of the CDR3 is TGTGCCAGCAGCCAAGACCCACCGGGGTTTGCTTTCTTT.

The CDR3 loop reads CAIQGTGGPYGYTF. The CDR3 DNA reads TGTGCCATCCAAGGGACAGGGGGGCCCTATGGCTACACCTTC. The V and J genes are TRBV10-3 and TRBJ1-2, with 11 nucleotides matching TRBD1. CDR3 length: 14 amino acids. With V trimmed by 8 bases and J by 4 bases, 6 bases remained unmatched. The germline CDR1 and CDR2 sequences are ENHRY and SYGVKD.

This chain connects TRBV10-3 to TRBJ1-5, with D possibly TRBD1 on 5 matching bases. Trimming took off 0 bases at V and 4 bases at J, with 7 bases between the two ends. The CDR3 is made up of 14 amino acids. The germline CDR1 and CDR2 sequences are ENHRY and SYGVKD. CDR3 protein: CAISESGGNQPQHF. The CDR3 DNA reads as TGTGCCATCAGTGAGTCGGGGGGAAATCAGCCCCAGCATTTT.

The CDR3 bases are TGTGCCAGCAGTTTCGGGTACCCCTACGAGCAGTACTTC. It codes for CASSFGYPYEQYF. V usage is TRBV27 and J usage is TRBJ2-7; D gene ambiguous. Deletions cut 3 bases from V and 2 bases from J, with 8 bases between. CDR3 length: 13 residues. Germline V gene sequence: CDR1 MNHEY, CDR2 SMNVEV (reference sequence).

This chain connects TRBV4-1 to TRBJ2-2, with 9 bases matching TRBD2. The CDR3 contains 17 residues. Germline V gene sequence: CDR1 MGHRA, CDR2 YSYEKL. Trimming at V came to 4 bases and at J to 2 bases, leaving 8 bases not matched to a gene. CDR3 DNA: TGCGCCAGCAGCCTTATTCTTCTAGCGGGAAACACCGGGGAGCTGTTTTTT. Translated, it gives CASSLILLAGNTGELFF.

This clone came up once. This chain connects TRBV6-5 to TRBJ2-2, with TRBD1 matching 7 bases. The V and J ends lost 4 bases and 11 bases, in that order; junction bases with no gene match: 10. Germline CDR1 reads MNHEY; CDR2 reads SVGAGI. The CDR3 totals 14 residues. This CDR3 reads CASSSTRGQGELFF. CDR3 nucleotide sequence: TGTGCCAGCAGTTCGACAAGGGGGCAGGGCGAGCTGTTTTTT.

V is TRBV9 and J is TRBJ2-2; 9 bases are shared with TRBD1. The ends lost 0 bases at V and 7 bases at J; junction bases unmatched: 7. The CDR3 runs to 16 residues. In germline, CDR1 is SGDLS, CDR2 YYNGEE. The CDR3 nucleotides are TGTGCCAGCAGCGTAGTCGAGGACAGGGGTTACGGGGAGCTGTTTTTT. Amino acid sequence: CASSVVEDRGYGELFF.

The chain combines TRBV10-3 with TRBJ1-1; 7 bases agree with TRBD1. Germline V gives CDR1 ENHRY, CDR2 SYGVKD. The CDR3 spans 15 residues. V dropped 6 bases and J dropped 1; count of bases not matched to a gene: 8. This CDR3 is CAIRTTGTANTEAFF. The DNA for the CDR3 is TGTGCCATCAGGACCACCGGGACAGCGAACACTGAAGCTTTCTTT.

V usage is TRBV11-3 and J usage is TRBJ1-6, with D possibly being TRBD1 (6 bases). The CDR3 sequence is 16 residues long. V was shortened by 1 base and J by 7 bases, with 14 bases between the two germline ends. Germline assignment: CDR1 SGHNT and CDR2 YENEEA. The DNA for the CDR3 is TGTGCCAGCAGCTTAGGATGGACAGTCCAGAATTCACCCCTCCACTTT. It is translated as CASSLGWTVQNSPLHF.

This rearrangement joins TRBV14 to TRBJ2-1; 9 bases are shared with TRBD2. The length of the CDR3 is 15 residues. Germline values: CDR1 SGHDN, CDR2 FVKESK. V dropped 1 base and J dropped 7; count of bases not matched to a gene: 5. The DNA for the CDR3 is TGTGCCAGCAGCCAAGTTAGCGGGGGAGGTAATGAGCAGTTCTTC. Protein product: CASSQVSGGGNEQFF. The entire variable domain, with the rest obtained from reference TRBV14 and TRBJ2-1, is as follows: EAGVTQFPSHSVIEKGQTVTLRCDPISGHDNLYWYRRVMGKEIKFLLHFVKESKQDESGMPNNRFLAERTGGTYSTLKVQPAELEDSGVYFCASSQVSGGGNEQFFGPGTRLTVL.

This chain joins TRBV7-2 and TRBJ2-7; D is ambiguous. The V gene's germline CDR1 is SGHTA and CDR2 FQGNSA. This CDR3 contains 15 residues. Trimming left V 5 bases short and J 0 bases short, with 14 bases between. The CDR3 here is CASSPTRAASYEQYF. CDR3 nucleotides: TGTGCCAGCAGCCCGACACGAGCCGCCTCCTACGAGCAGTACTTC.